Following are 25 T cell receptor beta chains from one sample sequenced in a study of cytomegalovirus exposure and HLA in healthy donors. The PCR ran on 60 Vbeta and 13 Jbeta primers. Repertoires were generated with immunoSEQ multiplex PCR, while TCRdb's copy carries only in-frame clones and drops some. The table includes about 37,000 clones, around 70% detected once. The sequenced sample consisted of PBMCs. The receptor set was obtained from a young man in good health and CMV-seronegative.

About this clone itself: The germline gene is not matched at one end of the junction; a read error may be the cause. The gene calls are TRBV28 and TRBJ1-2; TRBD1 matches at 7 bases. The germline V gene has CDR1 MDHEN and CDR2 SYDVKM. This CDR3 has 14 residues. CDR3 sequence (DNA): TGTGCCAGCACCTGGGACAGACAGCCCTATGGCTACCCCTTC. Its translation: CASTWDRQPYGYPF.

In this sample, this clone turned up a few times. The chain links TRBV25-1 to TRBJ1-1; D remains unclear. The CDR3 spans 13 residues. V lost 7 bases and J 1 base, leaving 10 bases between the germline ends. CDR1 MGHDK and CDR2 SYGVNS come from the germline V gene. In DNA, the CDR3 is TGTGCCAGCATGAGATCAGGGAACACTGAAGCTTTCTTT. Translated: CASMRSGNTEAFF.

V usage is TRBV15 and J usage is TRBJ2-5; TRBD2 is a possible D gene (6 bases). Germline V gives CDR1 LNHNV, CDR2 YYDKDF (reference sequence). The CDR3 is 14 residues long. Deletions cut 8 bases from V and 5 bases from J, with 18 bases between. The CDR3 is CATGRGRGSETQYF. For the CDR3, the DNA is TGTGCCACCGGCCGAGGCCGGGGGAGCGAGACCCAGTACTTC. The entire variable domain, with the rest obtained from reference TRBV15 and TRBJ2-5, is as follows: DAMVIQNPRYQVTQFGKPVTLSCSQTLNHNVMYWYQQKSSQAPKLLFHYYDKDFNNEADTPDNFQSRRPNTSFCFLDIRSPGLGDTAMYLCATGRGRGSETQYFGPGTRLLVL.

V and J are TRBV19 and TRBJ1-1; D gene ambiguous. The length of the CDR3 is 13 residues. Per germline, CDR1 LNHDA and CDR2 SQIVND (reference sequence). V was shortened by 3 bases and J by 0 bases, with 5 bases between the two germline ends. CDR3 in DNA: TGTGCCAGTAGTATCACTATGAACACTGAAGCTTTCTTT. Protein sequence: CASSITMNTEAFF.

A word on this clone: One end of the junction is discordant with germline, which a read error may explain. The chain uses TRBV15 and TRBJ1-2, with 9 bases fitting TRBD1. CDR3 length equals 18 residues. Germline CDR1 and CDR2: LNHNV and YYDKDF (reference sequence). In nucleotides, the CDR3 is TGTGCCACCAGCACCGCCCCCCCCCGACAGGGGGGGAACTATGGCTACCCCTTC. It specifies CATSTAPPRQGGNYGYPF.

In nucleotides, the CDR3 is TGTGCCAGCAGCGAACCGGGACTAAAAGCGGAGACCCAGTACTTC. It is translated as CASSEPGLKAETQYF. The chain joins TRBV2 to TRBJ2-5; 7 bases fit TRBD2. V was clipped by 6 bases and J by 5 bases; unmatched bases: 12. This CDR3 region has 15 residues. Germline assignment: CDR1 SNHLY and CDR2 FYNNEI.

The chain carries TRBV30 and TRBJ2-7; 11 bases are a match to TRBD1. From germline, CDR1 is GTSNPN and CDR2 SVGIG (reference sequence). Trimming removed 5 bases from V and 7 bases from J; junction bases left unmatched: 10. This CDR3 has 14 residues. The CDR3 loop reads CAWAVGQGAGEQYF. CDR3 sequence (DNA): TGTGCCTGGGCGGTCGGACAGGGGGCGGGTGAGCAGTACTTC.

V is TRBV5-4 and J is TRBJ2-1, with TRBD1 as a possible D gene (6 bases). The CDR3 extends over 15 amino acids. Germline V gene data show CDR1 as SGHNT and CDR2 as YYREEE (reference sequence). V was clipped by 0 bases and J by 4 bases, with 11 bases between them. The CDR3 loop is CASSLGGGRYNEQFF. The CDR3 nucleotides read TGTGCCAGCAGCTTGGGAGGGGGAAGGTACAATGAGCAGTTCTTC.

The chain joins TRBV5-4 to TRBJ1-1, with TRBD1 as a possible D gene (5 bases). Between the trimmed V and J ends, which lost 0 bases and 1 base, there was a span of 13 bases. This CDR3 has 16 residues. The germline V gene encodes CDR1 SGHNT and CDR2 YYREEE (reference sequence). The CDR3 nucleotides read TGTGCCAGCAGCTTGGGCAGGGTAAATTCGAACACTGAAGCTTTCTTT. Residues: CASSLGRVNSNTEAFF.

The rearrangement joins TRBV6-1 to TRBJ2-2, with TRBD2 identical over 13 bases. Trimming at V came to 4 bases and at J to 2 bases, leaving 1 base not matched to a gene. CDR1 and CDR2 (germline): MNHNS, SASEGT. This CDR3 is 16 amino acids long. CDR3 nucleotide sequence: TGTGCCAGCAGTGGGGGACTAGCGGGAAACACCGGGGAGCTGTTTTTT. Residues: CASSGGLAGNTGELFF.

The chain has TRBV28 and TRBJ1-2; weak D call: TRBD1 (5 bases). The V gene's germline CDR1 is MDHEN and CDR2 SYDVKM. This CDR3 is built from 16 residues. V was pared by 6 bases and J by 2 bases, with 19 bases between. In nucleotides, the CDR3 is TGTGCCAGCAGGGGGGGGGTAGGGTCCTCAAACTATGGCTACACCTTC. Encoded protein: CASRGGVGSSNYGYTF.

The chain couples TRBV2 to TRBJ1-3; no clear D gene. Germline V gene data show CDR1 as SNHLY and CDR2 as FYNNEI. With 7 bases removed from V and 8 bases from J, the gap between germline ends came to 15 bases. This CDR3 has 13 amino acids. CDR3 residues: CASIGRTGDTIYF. The CDR3 coding sequence is TGTGCCAGCATTGGACGGACTGGGGACACCATATATTTT.

The chain links TRBV5-4 to TRBJ1-4; D is ambiguous. The CDR3 covers 14 residues. V lost 4 bases, J lost 3 bases, and 10 bases lay in between. CDR1 is SGHNT and CDR2 is YYREEE in the germline V gene (reference sequence). This CDR3 is CASSPGGPNEKLFF. DNA for the CDR3: TGTGCCAGCAGCCCGGGAGGTCCTAATGAAAAACTGTTTTTT.

The table lists this clone with a few counts. The chain recombines TRBV6-1 with TRBJ1-3; 7 bases are shared with TRBD1. The CDR3 covers 15 residues. V lost 2 bases to trimming and J lost 3 bases; unmatched junction nucleotides: 4. CDR1 and CDR2 from the germline V gene are MNHNS and SASEGT. CDR3 protein: CASSEQGGSGNTIYF. DNA of the CDR3: TGTGCCAGCAGTGAACAGGGGGGAAGTGGAAACACCATATATTTT.

This rearrangement joins TRBV5-8 to TRBJ2-1, with TRBD1 as a possible D gene (6 bases). Deletions cut 0 bases from V and 10 bases from J, with 20 bases between. The germline V gene encodes CDR1 SGHTS and CDR2 YDEGEE. This CDR3 region has 16 residues. In DNA, the CDR3 is TGTGCCAGCAGCTTGGGGGCCCCCCTACAGGGTGGGGAGCAGTTCTTC. This sequence encodes CASSLGAPLQGGEQFF. Using reference TRBV5-8 and TRBJ2-1 for the parts outside the CDR3, the full variable domain is EAGVTQSPTHLIKTRGQQATLRCSPISGHTSVYWYQQALGLGLQFLLWYDEGEERNRGNFPPRFSGRQFPNYSSELNVNALELEDSALYLCASSLGAPLQGGEQFFGPGTRLTVL.

The chain combines TRBV21-1 with TRBJ2-5; the table gives TRBD1 as D, unverified against the DNA. TRBV21-1 is a pseudogene locus. The CDR3 length is 15 residues. The CDR3 DNA reads TGTGCCAGCAGCAAAATCAAACAGGGGGGAAAGACCCAGTACTTC. It translates to CASSKIKQGGKTQYF.

The chain uses TRBV7-9 and TRBJ2-5, with 9 bases that match TRBD1. The CDR3 runs to 14 residues. With 8 bases clipped from V and 5 bases from J, the junction kept 9 bases outside the gene matches. CDR1 is SEHNR and CDR2 is FQNEAQ in the germline V gene (reference sequence). CDR3 protein: CASGKQGAGETQYF. As DNA, the CDR3 is TGTGCCAGCGGCAAACAGGGGGCCGGGGAGACCCAGTACTTC.

This clone was found once. This chain uses TRBV10-3 with TRBJ2-5; TRBD2 agrees at 12 bases. V trimming: 6 bases; J trimming: 4 bases; junction bases outside the gene matches: 24. Germline V gene sequence: CDR1 ENHRY, CDR2 SYGVKD. The CDR3 has 21 residues. The CDR3 DNA is TGTGCCATCAGCCAGATTCCCGAGGGAGGGGCCCGGACTAGCGGGATAGAGACCCAGTACTTC. Its protein product is CAISQIPEGGARTSGIETQYF.

This clone was seen only a few times. The rearrangement uses TRBV6-1 and TRBJ1-5; 8 bases agree with TRBD1. This CDR3 is built from 15 residues. The trim removed 6 bases at V and 4 bases at J, leaving 8 bases unmatched. Germline-derived CDR1 and CDR2 are MNHNS and SASEGT. CDR3 sequence reads: CASSAGTGLNQPQHF. The CDR3 region has the DNA TGTGCCAGCAGCGCCGGGACAGGCTTAAATCAGCCCCAGCATTTT.

The rearrangement joins TRBV4-1 to TRBJ1-5, with a possible D match to TRBD1 (5 bases). CDR1 and CDR2 from the germline V gene are MGHRA and YSYEKL. This CDR3 comprises 18 residues. Trimming stripped 2 bases from V and 2 bases from J, with 19 bases between. CDR3 DNA sequence: TGCGCCAGCAGCCAATTCCCGCCGGGGGATAATGGCAATCAGCCCCAGCATTTT. It encodes CASSQFPPGDNGNQPQHF.

In DNA, the CDR3 is TGTGCCAGCGATGCAATAGGACTAGCGGGAGAGAATGAGCAGTTCTTC. This sequence encodes CASDAIGLAGENEQFF. This chain uses TRBV2 with TRBJ2-1; 13 bases are shared with TRBD2. Per the germline V gene, CDR1 is SNHLY and CDR2 is FYNNEI. V shed 8 bases, J shed 7 bases, and the junction held 11 bases outside the gene matches. This CDR3 has 16 residues.

This clone showed up just a few times. This rearrangement joins TRBV28 to TRBJ2-7; weak D call: TRBD1 (5 bases). From germline, CDR1 is MDHEN and CDR2 SYDVKM. With 1 base removed from V and 7 bases from J, the gap between germline ends came to 14 bases. CDR3 length: 14 residues. The CDR3 nucleotides are TGTGCCAGCAGTTTATCAGGGATGGTATGGGAGCAGTACTTC. Amino acid sequence: CASSLSGMVWEQYF.

Only one count was recorded for this clone. J is TRBJ2-5 and V is TRBV2, with D maybe TRBD2 (6 bases). In germline, CDR1 is SNHLY, CDR2 FYNNEI. CDR3 length equals 15 residues. Trimming pared 4 bases from V and 6 bases from J, leaving 18 bases between. DNA for the CDR3: TGTGCCAGCAGTGGGCAGAGCGGAGGGTCCAAGACCCAGTACTTC. Amino acid sequence: CASSGQSGGSKTQYF.

The CDR3 DNA follows: TGTGCCAGCAGCTTAGGGACAGGGTACTACGAGCAGTACTTC. Translated, it gives CASSLGTGYYEQYF. The chain employs TRBV7-9 and TRBJ2-7; 8 bases are shared with TRBD1. The V gene end was trimmed by 1 base and the J gene end by 3 bases; junction bases not matched to a gene: 2. Germline CDR1 reads SEHNR; CDR2 reads FQNEAQ (reference sequence). The CDR3 is 14 amino acids.

J is TRBJ1-3 and V is TRBV5-1; 8 bases map to TRBD1. V dropped 3 bases and J dropped 2; count of bases not matched to a gene: 7. The CDR3 contains 16 residues. Germline assignment: CDR1 SGHRS and CDR2 YFSETQ. The CDR3 DNA is TGCGCCAGCAGCTCTGGACAGGGAAACGCTGGAAACACCATATATTTT. Its translation: CASSSGQGNAGNTIYF.